This is a list of T cell receptor beta chains from one sample in a study of blood T cell repertoires in COVID-19. TCRdb's table, derived via immunoSEQ multiplex PCR, lists solely in-frame clones and lacks some. The sample carries approximately 170,000 clones, 83% recorded once. The sample consisted of peripheral blood. The source of these receptors is an elderly woman with acute or convalescent COVID-19. Each CDR3 is given with its conserved first and last residue. D genes are given only for firm matches. Only part of the rows carry a size: once, few, many, or a class if the clone is expanded.

j_call d_call clone_size v_call cdr3_nt cdr3_aa
TRBJ2-7 NA NA TRBV6-6 TGTGCCAGCAGTTCCGAAACAGAGACCTACGAGCAGTACTTC CASSSETETYEQYF
TRBJ2-1 NA NA TRBV24-1 TGTGCCACCAGTGAACGGACTACCTACAATGAGCAGTTCTTC CATSERTTYNEQFF
TRBJ1-3 NA NA TRBV5-1 TGCGCCAGCAGCCCTGAGGGCTCTGGAAACACCATATATTTT CASSPEGSGNTIYF
TRBJ2-3 NA NA TRBV7-6 TGTGCCAGCAGCTCCGGACTGGGCGGTACGCAGTATTTT CASSSGLGGTQYF
TRBJ1-4 NA NA TRBV7-2 TGTGCCAGCAGCTCGGGCCAGGCGGGCTTTAATGAAAAACTGTTTTTT CASSSGQAGFNEKLFF
TRBJ2-3 NA NA TRBV7-9 TGTGCCAGCAGCTTAAGACGGGGGAGGGGGACAGATACGCAGTATTTT CASSLRRGRGTDTQYF
TRBJ2-7 NA NA TRBV5-4 TGTGCCAGCAGCACAACTACAACCCCGGAGAACGAGCAGTACTTC CASSTTTTPENEQYF
TRBJ2-7 NA once TRBV27 TGTGCCAGCAGTAAACGACAGGCGCCCTACGAGCAGTACTTC CASSKRQAPYEQYF
TRBJ2-1 TRBD2 NA TRBV13 TGTGCCAGCAGCAGAAGACTAGCGGGGGGCATCGATGAGCAGTTCTTC CASSRRLAGGIDEQFF
TRBJ2-7 NA NA TRBV5-6 TGTGCCAGCAGCTTAATCTTCTCCTACGAGCAGTACTTC CASSLIFSYEQYF
TRBJ2-2 NA NA TRBV4-1 TGCGCCAGCAGCCAAGGGGGCTACACCGGGGAGCTGTTTTTT CASSQGGYTGELFF
TRBJ1-1 TRBD1 NA TRBV5-1 TGCGCCAGCAGCCCAAGACGGGACAGCAGGAACACTGAAGCTTTCTTT CASSPRRDSRNTEAFF
TRBJ1-3 NA NA TRBV12-5 TGTGCTAGTGGTTTTTTCCGGGACTCATCCGGCCTCTCTGGAAACACCATATATTTT CASGFFRDSSGLSGNTIYF
TRBJ1-5 TRBD1 NA TRBV6-4 TGTGCCAGCAAGCCGGGACAGGGGGGCCATAGCAATCAGCCCCAGCATTTT CASKPGQGGHSNQPQHF
TRBJ2-3 NA NA TRBV19 TGTGCCAGTAGCCCCATCCTCCCAGAAACAACAGATACGCAGTATTTT CASSPILPETTDTQYF
TRBJ2-7 TRBD1 few TRBV5-1 TGCGCCAGCAGCCCACAACAGGGGAGCTCCTACGAGCAGTACTTC CASSPQQGSSYEQYF
TRBJ2-1 NA NA TRBV27 TGTGCCACCCAGGAGGGTAACAACTACAATGAGCAGTTCTTC CATQEGNNYNEQFF
TRBJ1-5 NA few TRBV10-3 TGTGCCATCAGTGACAGTCATCAGCCCCAGCATTTT CAISDSHQPQHF
TRBJ2-5 NA NA TRBV5-8 TGTGCCAGCAGCTTGGGACACAGTGAGGGAGAGACCCAGTACTTC CASSLGHSEGETQYF
TRBJ1-4 NA once TRBV19 TGTGCCAGTAGTATTTGGGGCTTGAATGAAAAACTGTTTTTT CASSIWGLNEKLFF
TRBJ2-7 NA NA TRBV6-5 TGTGCCAGCAGTTACCGCGGGACGGCCTCCTACGAGCAGTACTTC CASSYRGTASYEQYF
TRBJ1-1 TRBD1 once TRBV12-3/TRBV12-4 TGTGCCAGCAGTCCGACAGGGTTTACTGAAGCTTTCTTT CASSPTGFTEAFF
TRBJ2-3 NA NA TRBV6-2/TRBV6-3 TGTGCCAGCAGTTACTCCACGGGCACAGATACGCAGTATTTT CASSYSTGTDTQYF
TRBJ1-5 TRBD1 NA TRBV19 TGTGCCGCAGGGGGGAATGCTCAGCCCCAGCATTTT CAAGGNAQPQHF
TRBJ2-5 NA NA TRBV10-2 TGCGCCAGCGGGGGGGGGCAGGCCTCTACACCGGGGACCCAGTACTTC CASGGGQASTPGTQYF
TRBJ2-1 NA NA TRBV7-2 TGTGCCAGCAGCCTTAGTACCGGGTTGGGGGCGGACAATGAGCAGTTCTTC CASSLSTGLGADNEQFF
TRBJ1-2 NA NA TRBV19 TGTGCCAGTGGTACGTTAGGGGAAATCTATGGCTACACCTTC CASGTLGEIYGYTF
TRBJ2-7 NA NA TRBV2 TGTGCCAGCAGAGCTCTCGACAGGAACGTCTACGAGCAGTACTTC CASRALDRNVYEQYF
TRBJ2-1 TRBD2 NA TRBV7-9 TGTGCCAGCAGCCCCCGACTAGCGGGAGAGGTTGAGCAGTTCTTC CASSPRLAGEVEQFF
TRBJ1-2 NA few TRBV12-3/TRBV12-4 TGTGCCAGCAGTAAACAGGGTATCGGTGGCTACACCTTC CASSKQGIGGYTF
TRBJ2-3 NA NA TRBV6-2/TRBV6-3 TGTGCCAGCAGTTATGAGGGTTGGGATACGCAGTATTTT CASSYEGWDTQYF
TRBJ1-5 TRBD1 NA TRBV19 TGTGCCAGTACCACGGACAGGTCCTATAATCAGCCCCAGCATTTT CASTTDRSYNQPQHF
TRBJ2-7 NA NA TRBV30 TGTGCCTGGAGGACAAGGGAAGGGGTCTCTCGCGAGCAGTACTTC CAWRTREGVSREQYF
TRBJ2-5 TRBD1 NA TRBV24-1 TGTGCCACCAGTGATTTAGGGGACAGGAGGCAAGAGACCCAGTACTTC CATSDLGDRRQETQYF
TRBJ2-1 NA medium-sized TRBV6-4 TGTGCTCGTACATCCTACAATGAGCAGTTCTTC CARTSYNEQFF
TRBJ2-2 TRBD2 NA TRBV9 TGTGCCAGCAGCGTAGAGACGGCGGGAGTGAGCACCGGGGAGCTGTTTTTT CASSVETAGVSTGELFF
TRBJ2-3 NA NA TRBV6-5 TGTGCCTGCAGGGCTATAGGGGTTGATACGCAGTATTTT CACRAIGVDTQYF
TRBJ1-5 NA NA TRBV3-1/TRBV3-2 TGTGCCAGCAGCGGAGGTTTTGGAAGCAATCAGCCCCAGCATTTT CASSGGFGSNQPQHF
TRBJ1-6 TRBD1 NA TRBV7-9 TGTGCCAGCAGCGCCGGGACAGGGGGCTATTCACCCCTCCACTTT CASSAGTGGYSPLHF
TRBJ1-6 NA NA TRBV2 TGTGCCAGCACTAGGGAGGGGACAATGCCCCTCCACTTT CASTREGTMPLHF
TRBJ2-1 NA NA TRBV28 TGTGCCAGCAGTTTGGTTGCTAGCGTCTACAATGAGCAGTTCTTC CASSLVASVYNEQFF
TRBJ2-5 NA NA TRBV10-3 TGTGCCATCAGTGAGGAGGACAGCAGAGTGAGTGCCCAGTACTTC CAISEEDSRVSAQYF
TRBJ2-3 TRBD2 NA TRBV20-1 TGCAGTGCTAGTACTAGCGGGAGGGAAGATACGCAGTATTTT CSASTSGREDTQYF
TRBJ2-2 NA NA TRBV7-9 TGTGCCAGCAGCTCCCGGCCCGGGATGACCGGGGAGCTGTTTTTT CASSSRPGMTGELFF
TRBJ2-2 NA once TRBV9 TGTGCCAGCAGCGTAGGGGCAGGGCCCACCGGGGAGCTGTTTTTT CASSVGAGPTGELFF
TRBJ1-2 TRBD1 NA TRBV27 TGTGCCAGCAGTTTATTCTACAGGGGGCTCTCTAACTATGGCTACACCTTC CASSLFYRGLSNYGYTF
TRBJ2-1 NA NA TRBV18 TGTGCCAGCTCACTAAACAATGAGCAGTTCTTC CASSLNNEQFF
TRBJ2-5 NA NA TRBV19 TGTGCCAGTAGTAAGTTGCAGGGTTTTCAAGAGACCCAGTACTTC CASSKLQGFQETQYF
TRBJ2-7 NA few TRBV4-1 TGCGCCAGCAGCCCAGAGCCAGGAGGCTACGAGCAGTACTTC CASSPEPGGYEQYF
TRBJ2-7 NA NA TRBV11-2 TGTGCCAGCAGCTTAGTAGCGGAAGATGACTACGAGCAGTACTTC CASSLVAEDDYEQYF
TRBJ2-1 TRBD2 NA TRBV3-1/TRBV3-2 TGTGCCAGCAGACCTAGCGGGGGGGCCCGGCAGTTCTTC CASRPSGGARQFF
TRBJ2-1 TRBD2 NA TRBV20-1 TGCAGTGCTAGTCGGGCTAGCGGTGCGGATGAGCAGTTCTTC CSASRASGADEQFF
TRBJ2-2 NA once TRBV7-9 TGTGCCAGCAGCTACGGGGACACCGGGGAGCTGTTTTTT CASSYGDTGELFF
TRBJ2-1 NA once TRBV10-3 TGTGCCATCAGTGATAGGGACATCGGTGAGCAGTTCTTC CAISDRDIGEQFF